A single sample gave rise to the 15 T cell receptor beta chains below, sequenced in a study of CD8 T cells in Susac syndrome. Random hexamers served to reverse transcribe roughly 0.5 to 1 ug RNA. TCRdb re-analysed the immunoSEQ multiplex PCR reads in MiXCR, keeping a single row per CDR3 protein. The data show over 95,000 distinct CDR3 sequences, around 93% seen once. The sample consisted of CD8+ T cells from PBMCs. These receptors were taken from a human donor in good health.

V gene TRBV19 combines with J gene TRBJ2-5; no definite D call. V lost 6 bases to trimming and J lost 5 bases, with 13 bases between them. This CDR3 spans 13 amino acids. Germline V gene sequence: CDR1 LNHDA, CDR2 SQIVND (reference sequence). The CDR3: CASSMVPRETQYF. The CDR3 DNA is TGTGCCAGTAGCATGGTACCTAGGGAGACCCAGTACTTC.

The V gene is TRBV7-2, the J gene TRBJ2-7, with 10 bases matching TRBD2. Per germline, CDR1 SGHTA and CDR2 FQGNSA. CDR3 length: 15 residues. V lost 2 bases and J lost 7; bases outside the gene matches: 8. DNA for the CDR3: TGTGCCAGCAGCTTAACAGCGGGGGGGCTAGGGGAGCAGTACTTC. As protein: CASSLTAGGLGEQYF.

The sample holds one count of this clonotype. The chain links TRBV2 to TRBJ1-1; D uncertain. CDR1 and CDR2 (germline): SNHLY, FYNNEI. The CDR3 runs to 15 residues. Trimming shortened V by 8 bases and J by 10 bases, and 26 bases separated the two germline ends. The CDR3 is CASGRERAAEPAAFF. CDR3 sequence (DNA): TGTGCCAGCGGGAGAGAACGAGCGGCTGAACCGGCAGCTTTCTTT.

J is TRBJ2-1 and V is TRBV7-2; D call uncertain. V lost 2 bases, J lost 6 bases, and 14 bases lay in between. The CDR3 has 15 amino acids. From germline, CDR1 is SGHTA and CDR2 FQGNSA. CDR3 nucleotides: TGTGCCAGCAGCTTAAATTATGGCAAAACCAATGAGCAGTTCTTC. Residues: CASSLNYGKTNEQFF.

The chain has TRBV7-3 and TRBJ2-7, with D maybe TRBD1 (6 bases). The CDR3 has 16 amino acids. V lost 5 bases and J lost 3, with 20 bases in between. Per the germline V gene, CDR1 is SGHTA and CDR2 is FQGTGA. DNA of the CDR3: TGTGCCAGCAGCCCTGGGTTGGGGGCGAGCATCTACGAGCAGTACTTC. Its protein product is CASSPGLGASIYEQYF.

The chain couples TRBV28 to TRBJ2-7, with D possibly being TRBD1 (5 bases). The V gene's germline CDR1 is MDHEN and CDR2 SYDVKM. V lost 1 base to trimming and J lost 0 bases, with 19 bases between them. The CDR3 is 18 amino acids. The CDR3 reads CASSLSEGQGSNSYEQYF. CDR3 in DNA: TGTGCCAGCAGTTTATCCGAAGGCCAGGGCTCCAACTCCTACGAGCAGTACTTC.

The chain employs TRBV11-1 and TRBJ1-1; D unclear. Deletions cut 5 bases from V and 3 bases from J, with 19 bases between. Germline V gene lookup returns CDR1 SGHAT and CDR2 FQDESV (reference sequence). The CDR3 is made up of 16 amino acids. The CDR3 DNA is TGTGCCAGCAGCCTACGGCCAAGACAATCGGACACTGAAGCTTTCTTT. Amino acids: CASSLRPRQSDTEAFF.

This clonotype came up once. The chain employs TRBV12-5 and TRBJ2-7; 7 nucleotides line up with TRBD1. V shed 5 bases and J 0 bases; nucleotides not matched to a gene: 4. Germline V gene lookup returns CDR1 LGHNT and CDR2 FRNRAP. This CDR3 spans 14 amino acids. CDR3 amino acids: CASGPRDSSYEQYF. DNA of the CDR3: TGTGCTAGTGGTCCCCGGGACAGCTCCTACGAGCAGTACTTC.

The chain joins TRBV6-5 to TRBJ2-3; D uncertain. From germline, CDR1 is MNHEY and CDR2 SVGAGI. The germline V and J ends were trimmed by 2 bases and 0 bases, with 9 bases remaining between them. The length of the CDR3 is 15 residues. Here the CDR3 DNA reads TGTGCCAGCAGTTACCTCAGTTCCAGCACAGATACGCAGTATTTT. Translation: CASSYLSSSTDTQYF.

The DNA for the CDR3 is TGCAGTGCTAGAGATAGCAGGGGAGCGGCCTACGAGCAGTACTTC. Translation gives CSARDSRGAAYEQYF. This chain uses TRBV20-1 with TRBJ2-7; D perhaps matches TRBD1 (6 bases). V lost 0 bases to trimming and J lost 2 bases, with 14 bases between them. The CDR3 extends over 15 amino acids. Per the germline V gene, CDR1 is DFQATT and CDR2 is SNEGSKA (reference sequence).

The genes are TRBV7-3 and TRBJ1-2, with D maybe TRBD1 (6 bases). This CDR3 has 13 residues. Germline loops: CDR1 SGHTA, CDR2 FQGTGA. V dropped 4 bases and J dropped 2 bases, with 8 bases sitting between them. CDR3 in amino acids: CASSSGQNYGYTF. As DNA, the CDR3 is TGTGCCAGCAGCTCCGGACAGAACTATGGCTACACCTTC.

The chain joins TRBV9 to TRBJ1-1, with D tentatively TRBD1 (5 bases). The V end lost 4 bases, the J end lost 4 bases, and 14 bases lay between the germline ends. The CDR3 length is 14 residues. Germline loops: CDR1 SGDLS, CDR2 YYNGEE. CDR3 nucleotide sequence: TGTGCCAGCAGCTCCAGGGTTGTTGGCACTGAAGCTTTCTTT. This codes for CASSSRVVGTEAFF. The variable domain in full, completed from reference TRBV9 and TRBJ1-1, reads DSGVTQTPKHLITATGQRVTLRCSPRSGDLSVYWYQQSLDQGLQFLIQYYNGEERAKGNILERFSAQQFPDLHSELNLSSLELGDSALYFCASSSRVVGTEAFFGQGTRLTVV.

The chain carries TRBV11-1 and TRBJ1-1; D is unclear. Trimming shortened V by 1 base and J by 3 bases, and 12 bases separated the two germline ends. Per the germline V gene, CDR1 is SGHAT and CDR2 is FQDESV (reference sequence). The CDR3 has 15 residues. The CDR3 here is CASSLEAGSYTEAFF. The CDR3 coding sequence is TGTGCCAGCAGCTTAGAGGCGGGCTCGTACACTGAAGCTTTCTTT.

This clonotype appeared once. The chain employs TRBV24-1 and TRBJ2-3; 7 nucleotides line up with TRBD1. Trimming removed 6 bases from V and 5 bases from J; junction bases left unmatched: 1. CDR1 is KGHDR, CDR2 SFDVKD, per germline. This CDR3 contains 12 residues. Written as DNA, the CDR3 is TGTGCCACCAGTCCAGGGGGAGATACGCAGTATTTT. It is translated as CATSPGGDTQYF.

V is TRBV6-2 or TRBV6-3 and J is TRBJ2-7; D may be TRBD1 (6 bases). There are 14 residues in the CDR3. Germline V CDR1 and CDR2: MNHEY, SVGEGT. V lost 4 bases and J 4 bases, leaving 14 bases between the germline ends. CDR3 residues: CASSSGHPGYEQYF. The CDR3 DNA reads TGTGCCAGCAGTTCGGGACACCCCGGATACGAGCAGTACTTC.